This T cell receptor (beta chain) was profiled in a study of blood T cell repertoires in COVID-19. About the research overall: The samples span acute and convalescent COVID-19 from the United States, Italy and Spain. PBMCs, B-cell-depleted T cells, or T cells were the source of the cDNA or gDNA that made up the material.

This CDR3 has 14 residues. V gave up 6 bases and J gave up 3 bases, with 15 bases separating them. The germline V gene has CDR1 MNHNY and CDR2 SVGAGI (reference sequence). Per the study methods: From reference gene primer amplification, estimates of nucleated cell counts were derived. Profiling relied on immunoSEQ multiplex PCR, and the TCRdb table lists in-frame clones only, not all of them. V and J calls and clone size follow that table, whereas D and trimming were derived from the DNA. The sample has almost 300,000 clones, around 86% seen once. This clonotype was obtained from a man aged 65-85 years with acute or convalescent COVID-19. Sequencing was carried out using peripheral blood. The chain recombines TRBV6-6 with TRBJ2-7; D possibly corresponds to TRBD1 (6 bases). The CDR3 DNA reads TGTGCCAGCAGGTCCCTCGGACAGATCTACGAGCAGTACTTC. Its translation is CASRSLGQIYEQYF.